What follows is one T cell receptor (beta chain) and its context. Its antigen has not been determined. No per-base quality is available; no much larger clone lies one base away. At the junction V is shortened by 2 bases and J by 1 base, with 8 bases in between. CDR1 and CDR2 (MNHEY, SMNVEV) derive from the germline V gene (reference sequence). Including the terminal cysteine and phenylalanine, the CDR3 comprises 14 residues. Only the CDR3 DNA stays, 42 bases, in frame from base 1. TCRbeta CDR3 regions were amplified from genomic DNA by means of the immunoSEQ Assay, a bias-controlled multiplex PCR. On the study's bioinformatics: Within the assay, amplification of reference gene primers was used to estimate how many nucleated cells each sample contained. To quantify the absolute abundance of each unique TCRbeta CDR3 rearrangement, sequence reads were collapsed and filtered. For each sample, productive Simpson clonality was calculated by taking the square root of Simpson's diversity index across productive rearrangements. As stored in TCRdb, this immuneACCESS dataset retains in-frame rearrangements with V and J assigned. A fraction of the clones does not appear; measured against another copy, unresolved V genes explain less than half of the discrepancy, and the remainder lacks a known reason. From that table come the V and J calls and clone size; the DNA was used to work out D and trimming. This sample is represented by 200,000 to 300,000 clones; around nine tenths of them were singletons. Of the sample, roughly 4.9% is held by the ten largest clones.

This record belongs to a study of blood T cell repertoires in COVID-19 (TCRdb year 2020). Regarding the study in general: Collaborator samples came from the United States, Italy and Spain and covered acute and convalescent phases of COVID-19. Where available, HLA class I and class II types were obtained from metadata supplied by the sample provider rather than from assay-based typing. The samples were drawn from the first 160 participants of the ongoing ImmuneRACE study and from 950 to 1,500 subjects provided by 6 global collaborators. The prospective study material was composed of cDNA or gDNA derived from T cells, B-cell-depleted T cells, or PBMCs. Sample metadata almost always included a de-identified subject ID, COVID-19 status, age in years and sex. A freely available public database, intended as a resource for researchers studying the immune response to SARS-CoV-2, is where the repertoires were released. Subjects who had been exposed to COVID-19, were actively infected with it, or had recovered from it provided the deeply sampled blood TCRbeta repertoires that made up the dataset. What the study reported, not specific to this receptor: The amount of clinical and demographic metadata varied by source and participant and was provided uncurated.

At one collaborating source in Seattle, patients were enrolled during active infection and were followed longitudinally through the course of disease. The collaborating institutions used their own protocols to collect whole blood in K2EDTA tubes. For TCRbeta analysis, collaborator samples were shipped as frozen whole blood, as isolated PBMCs, or as DNA extracted from either sample type. The sequenced material came from peripheral blood. The origin of this receptor is an older woman with COVID-19, enrolled during active disease. This receptor chain uses TRBV27 and TRBJ1-1; TRBD1 is perhaps the D gene, given 5 matching bases. The CDR3 reads as follows: CASSLGQGNTEAFF. The DNA sequence reads TGTGCCAGCAGTTTAGGCCAGGGGAACACTGAAGCTTTCTTT.